This TCR beta chain was recorded in a study of shared clonotypes between healthy human individuals. Using immunoSEQ multiplex PCR, the repertoire was profiled, and TCRdb retains in-frame clones only, with some absent. The sample carries 950,000 to 1,100,000 clones, about 75% recorded once. Sequencing was carried out using memory CD4+ T cells sorted from blood. Described subset: CD45RA-negative fraction. The TCR comes from a man younger than 35 in good health.

CDR3 loop: CASQPPIGNEQFF. The CDR3, as DNA: TGTGCCAGCCAGCCCCCAATCGGAAATGAGCAGTTCTTC. This sequence joins TRBV9 and TRBJ2-1, with unresolved D. The germline CDR1 and CDR2 sequences are SGDLS and YYNGEE. This CDR3 comprises 13 residues. V was trimmed by 7 bases and J by 7 bases, leaving 15 bases between them.